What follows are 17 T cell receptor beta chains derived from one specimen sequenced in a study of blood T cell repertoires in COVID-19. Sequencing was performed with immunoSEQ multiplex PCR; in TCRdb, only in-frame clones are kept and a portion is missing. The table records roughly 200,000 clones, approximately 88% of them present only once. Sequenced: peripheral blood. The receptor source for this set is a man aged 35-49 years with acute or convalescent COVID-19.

CDR3: CASSLDLGGYTF. CDR3 nucleotides: TGCGCCAGCAGCTTGGATTTGGGCGGCTACACCTTC. The chain couples TRBV5-1 to TRBJ1-2; D is unclear. Germline V gene data show CDR1 as SGHRS and CDR2 as YFSETQ. The CDR3 runs 12 residues. V was cut by 0 bases and J by 8 bases, with 8 bases left in between.

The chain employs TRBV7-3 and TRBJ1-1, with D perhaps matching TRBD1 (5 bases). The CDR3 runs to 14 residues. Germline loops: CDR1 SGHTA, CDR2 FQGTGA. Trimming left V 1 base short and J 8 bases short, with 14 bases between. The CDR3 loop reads CASSLMGGTGEAFF. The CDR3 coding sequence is TGTGCCAGCAGCTTAATGGGAGGGACGGGAGAAGCTTTCTTT.

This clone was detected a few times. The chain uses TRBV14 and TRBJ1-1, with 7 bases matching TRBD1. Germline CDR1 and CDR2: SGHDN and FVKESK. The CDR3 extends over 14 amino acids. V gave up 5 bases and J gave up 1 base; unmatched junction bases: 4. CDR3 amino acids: CASSAWTGNTEAFF. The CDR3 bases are TGTGCCAGCAGCGCTTGGACAGGGAACACTGAAGCTTTCTTT.

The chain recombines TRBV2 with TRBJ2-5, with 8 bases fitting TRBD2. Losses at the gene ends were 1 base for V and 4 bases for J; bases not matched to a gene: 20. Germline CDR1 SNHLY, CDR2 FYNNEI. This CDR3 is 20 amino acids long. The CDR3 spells CASSEERFGGRGASLETQYF. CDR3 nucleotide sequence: TGTGCCAGCAGTGAAGAGCGGTTCGGTGGGCGGGGGGCTTCCTTAGAGACCCAGTACTTC.

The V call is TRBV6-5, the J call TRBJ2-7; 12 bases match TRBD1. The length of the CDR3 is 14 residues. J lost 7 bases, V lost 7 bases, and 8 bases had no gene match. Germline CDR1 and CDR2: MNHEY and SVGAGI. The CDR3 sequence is CASMGQGALGEQYF. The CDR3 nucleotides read TGTGCCAGCATGGGACAGGGGGCCTTGGGGGAGCAGTACTTC.

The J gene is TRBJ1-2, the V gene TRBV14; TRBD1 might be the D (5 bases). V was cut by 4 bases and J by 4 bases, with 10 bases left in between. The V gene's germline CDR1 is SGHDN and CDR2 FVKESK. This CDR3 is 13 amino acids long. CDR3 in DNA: TGTGCCAGCAGCCTGGGGGACTTCTATGGCTACACCTTC. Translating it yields CASSLGDFYGYTF. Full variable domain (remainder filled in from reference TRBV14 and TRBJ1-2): EAGVTQFPSHSVIEKGQTVTLRCDPISGHDNLYWYRRVMGKEIKFLLHFVKESKQDESGMPNNRFLAERTGGTYSTLKVQPAELEDSGVYFCASSLGDFYGYTFGSGTRLTVV.

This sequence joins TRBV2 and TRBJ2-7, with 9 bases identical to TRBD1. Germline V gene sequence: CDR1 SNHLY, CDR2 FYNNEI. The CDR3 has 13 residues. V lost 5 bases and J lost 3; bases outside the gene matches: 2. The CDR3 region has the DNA TGTGCCAGCAGTAAGGACAGGGGCTACGAGCAGTACTTC. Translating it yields CASSKDRGYEQYF.

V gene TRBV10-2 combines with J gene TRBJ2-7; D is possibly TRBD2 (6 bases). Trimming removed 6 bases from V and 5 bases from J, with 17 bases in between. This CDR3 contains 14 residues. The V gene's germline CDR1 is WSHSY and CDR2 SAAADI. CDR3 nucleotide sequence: TGCGCCAGCAGCGCCGGGGGAGGCCTAGACGAGCAGTACTTC. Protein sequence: CASSAGGGLDEQYF.

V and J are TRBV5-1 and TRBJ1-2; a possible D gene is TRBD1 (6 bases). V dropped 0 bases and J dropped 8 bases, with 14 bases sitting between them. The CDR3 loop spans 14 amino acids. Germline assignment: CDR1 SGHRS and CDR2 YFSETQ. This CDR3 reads CASSLAIQGGGYTF. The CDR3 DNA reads TGCGCCAGCAGCTTGGCCATACAGGGCGGCGGCTACACCTTC. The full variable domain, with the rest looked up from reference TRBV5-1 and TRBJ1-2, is KAGVTQTPRYLIKTRGQQVTLSCSPISGHRSVSWYQQTPGQGLQFLFEYFSETQRNKGNFPGRFSGRQFSNSRSEMNVSTLELGDSALYLCASSLAIQGGGYTFGSGTRLTVV.

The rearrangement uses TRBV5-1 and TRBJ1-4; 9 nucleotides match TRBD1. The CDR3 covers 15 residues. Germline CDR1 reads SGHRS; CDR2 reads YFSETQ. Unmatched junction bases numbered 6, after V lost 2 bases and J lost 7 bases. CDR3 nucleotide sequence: TGCGCCAGCAGCTTAGGACAGGGGATGGGTGAAAAACTGTTTTTT. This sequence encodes CASSLGQGMGEKLFF.

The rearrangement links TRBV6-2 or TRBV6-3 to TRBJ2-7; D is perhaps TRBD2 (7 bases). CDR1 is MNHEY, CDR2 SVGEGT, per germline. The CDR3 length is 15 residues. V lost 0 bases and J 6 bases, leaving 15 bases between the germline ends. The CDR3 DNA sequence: TGTGCCAGCAGTTACTCGTTTGCGGGGGCGGTCGAGCAGTACTTC. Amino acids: CASSYSFAGAVEQYF.

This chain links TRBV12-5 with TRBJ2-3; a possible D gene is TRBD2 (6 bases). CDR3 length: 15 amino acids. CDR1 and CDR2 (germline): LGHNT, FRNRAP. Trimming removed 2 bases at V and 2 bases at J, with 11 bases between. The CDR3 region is CASGLHGGDTDTQYF. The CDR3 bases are TGTGCTAGTGGTTTGCATGGCGGGGACACAGATACGCAGTATTTT.

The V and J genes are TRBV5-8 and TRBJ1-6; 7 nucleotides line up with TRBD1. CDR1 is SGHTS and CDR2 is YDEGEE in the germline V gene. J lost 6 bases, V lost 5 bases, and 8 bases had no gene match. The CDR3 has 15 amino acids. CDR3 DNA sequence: TGTGCCAGCAGATATAGGACAGGCCTTAATTCACCCCTCCACTTT. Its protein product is CASRYRTGLNSPLHF.

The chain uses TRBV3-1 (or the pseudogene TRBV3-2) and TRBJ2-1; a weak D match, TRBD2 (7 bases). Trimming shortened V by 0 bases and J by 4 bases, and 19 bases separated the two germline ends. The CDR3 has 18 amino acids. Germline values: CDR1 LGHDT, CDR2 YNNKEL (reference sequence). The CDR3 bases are TGTGCCAGCAGCCAAGATGGTGGGAGGGGGGGCGGATACAATGAGCAGTTCTTC. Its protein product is CASSQDGGRGGGYNEQFF.

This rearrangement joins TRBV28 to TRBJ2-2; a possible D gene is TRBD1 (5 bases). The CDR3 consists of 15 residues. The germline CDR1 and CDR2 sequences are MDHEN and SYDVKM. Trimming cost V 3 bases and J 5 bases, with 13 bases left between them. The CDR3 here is CASSLGQGLTGELFF. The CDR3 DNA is TGTGCCAGCAGTTTGGGGCAGGGTCTGACCGGGGAGCTGTTTTTT.

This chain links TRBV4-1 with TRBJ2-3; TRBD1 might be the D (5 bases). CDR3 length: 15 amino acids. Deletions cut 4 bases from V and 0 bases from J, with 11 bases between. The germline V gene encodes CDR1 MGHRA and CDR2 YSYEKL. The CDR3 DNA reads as TGCGCCAGCAGCCCCAGGGCCCTAAGCACAGATACGCAGTATTTT. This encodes CASSPRALSTDTQYF.

The CDR3 region is CASSAQGAETQYF. DNA for the CDR3: TGTGCCAGCAGCGCCCAGGGGGCAGAGACCCAGTACTTC. The genes are TRBV9 and TRBJ2-5, with 8 bases fitting TRBD1. Germline V gives CDR1 SGDLS, CDR2 YYNGEE. The CDR3 is made up of 13 amino acids. With V trimmed by 3 bases and J by 4 bases, 2 bases remained unmatched.